The 4 T cell receptor beta chains below come from one sample, sequenced in a study of blood T cell repertoires in COVID-19. Some clones are missing from TCRdb's copy, which holds only in-frame ones; the method was immunoSEQ multiplex PCR. The sample has around 330,000 clones, approximately 88% seen once; the top ten hold 1.5% to 2%. The sequenced material came from peripheral blood. The receptors here all came from a woman between 25 and 40 years old with COVID-19, enrolled during active disease.

The gene calls are TRBV29-1 and TRBJ1-1, with no clear D. The CDR3 runs 13 residues. CDR1 is SQVTM, CDR2 ANQGSEA, per germline. Trimming removed 5 bases from V and 1 base from J, with 11 bases in between. CDR3 sequence: CSVRTSRNTEAFF. Here the CDR3 DNA reads TGCAGCGTTCGGACTTCACGGAACACTGAAGCTTTCTTT.

This chain uses TRBV5-6 with TRBJ2-2; 7 bases are shared with TRBD1. The CDR3 is 12 residues long. The germline CDR1 and CDR2 sequences are SGHDT and YYEEEE. V was clipped by 5 bases and J by 6 bases; unmatched bases: 1. The CDR3 sequence is CASRQGPGELFF. The CDR3 DNA is TGTGCCAGCAGACAGGGGCCCGGGGAGCTGTTTTTT. Using reference TRBV5-6 and TRBJ2-2 for the parts outside the CDR3, the full variable domain is DAGVTQSPTHLIKTRGQQVTLRCSPKSGHDTVSWYQQALGQGPQFIFQYYEEEERQRGNFPDRFSGHQFPNYSSELNVNALLLGDSALYLCASRQGPGELFFGEGSRLTVL.

In this sample, this clone turned up a few times. The V call is TRBV6-6, the J call TRBJ2-4; 10 bases agree with TRBD1. Trimming took 5 bases from V and 3 from J; bases not matched to a gene: 10. The germline CDR1 and CDR2 sequences are MNHNY and SVGAGI (reference sequence). The CDR3 is made up of 17 amino acids. CDR3 coding DNA: TGTGCCAGCAGTCCCGATGGACAGGGGGGAATCAAAAACATTCAGTACTTC. Translated, it gives CASSPDGQGGIKNIQYF.

V and J are TRBV4-3 and TRBJ1-1; perhaps TRBD1 as D (6 bases). This CDR3 is 15 amino acids long. Germline loops: CDR1 LGHNA, CDR2 YSLEER. V was shortened by 4 bases and J by 1 base, with 13 bases between the two germline ends. The CDR3 nucleotides are TGCGCCAGCAGCCGGTCGACGGGACAGAACACTGAAGCTTTCTTT. This translates into CASSRSTGQNTEAFF.